A selection of T cell receptor beta chains follows, all from one sample in a study of cytotoxic CD8 clonotypes in ibrutinib-treated CLL. This table comes from immunoSEQ multiplex PCR, and its TCRdb copy is limited to in-frame clones, with some not included. The sample shows over 250,000 clones, roughly three quarters of them seen only once. The source was PBMCs, collected at disease progression, from a patient treated with ibrutinib. These receptors all stem from a human donor with chronic lymphocytic leukemia. Each CDR3 is given without its conserved first and last residue.

V gene	J gene	CDR3 protein
TRBV5-4	TRBJ1-6	ASSFPDNSPLH
TRBV4-1	TRBJ2-2	ASSYRVVDTGELF
TRBV9	TRBJ2-7	ASSPNRGGLAVHEQY
TRBV6-5	TRBJ1-1	ATSKGANEAF
TRBV5-4	TRBJ2-5	ASSGQGPWQETQY
TRBV27	TRBJ1-6	ASWGQGGSPLH
TRBV14	TRBJ1-1	ASSQLFRDPALAF
TRBV5-1	TRBJ2-5	ASSPRDSQETQY
TRBV28	TRBJ2-3	ASSRGVADTQY
TRBV2	TRBJ1-2	ASSGSGQGSGGYT